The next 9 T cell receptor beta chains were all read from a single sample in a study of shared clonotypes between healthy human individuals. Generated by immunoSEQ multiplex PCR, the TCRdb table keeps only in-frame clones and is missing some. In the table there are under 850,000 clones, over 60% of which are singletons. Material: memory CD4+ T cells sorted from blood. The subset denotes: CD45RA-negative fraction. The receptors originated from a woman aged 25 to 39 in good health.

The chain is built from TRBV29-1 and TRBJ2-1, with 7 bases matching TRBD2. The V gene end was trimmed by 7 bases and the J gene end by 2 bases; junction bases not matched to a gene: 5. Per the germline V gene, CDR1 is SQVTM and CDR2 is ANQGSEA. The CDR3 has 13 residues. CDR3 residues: CSASGRTYNEQFF. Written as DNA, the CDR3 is TGCAGCGCTAGCGGACGGACCTACAATGAGCAGTTCTTC.

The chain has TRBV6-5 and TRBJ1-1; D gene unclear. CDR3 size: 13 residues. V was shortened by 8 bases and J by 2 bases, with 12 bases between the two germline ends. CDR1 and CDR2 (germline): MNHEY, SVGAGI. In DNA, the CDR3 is TGTGCCAGCGCAAACGGGATAAACACTGAAGCTTTCTTT. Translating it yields CASANGINTEAFF.

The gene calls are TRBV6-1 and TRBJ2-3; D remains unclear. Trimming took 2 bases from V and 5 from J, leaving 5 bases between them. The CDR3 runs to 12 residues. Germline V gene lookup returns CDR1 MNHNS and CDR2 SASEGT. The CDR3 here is CASSESGDTQYF. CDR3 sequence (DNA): TGTGCCAGCAGTGAATCTGGAGATACGCAGTATTTT.

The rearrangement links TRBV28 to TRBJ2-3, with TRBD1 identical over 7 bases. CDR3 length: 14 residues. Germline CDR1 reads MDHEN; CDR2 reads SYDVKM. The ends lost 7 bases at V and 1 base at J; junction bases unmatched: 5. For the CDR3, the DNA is TGTGCCAGCATAGGGGGCTCGGGCACAGATACGCAGTATTTT. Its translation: CASIGGSGTDTQYF.

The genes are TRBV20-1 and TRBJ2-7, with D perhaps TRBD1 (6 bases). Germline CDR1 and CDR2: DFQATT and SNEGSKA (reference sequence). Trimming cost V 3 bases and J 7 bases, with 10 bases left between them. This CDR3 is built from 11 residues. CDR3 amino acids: CSASKRGEQYF. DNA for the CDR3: TGCAGTGCTAGTAAAAGGGGGGAGCAGTACTTC.

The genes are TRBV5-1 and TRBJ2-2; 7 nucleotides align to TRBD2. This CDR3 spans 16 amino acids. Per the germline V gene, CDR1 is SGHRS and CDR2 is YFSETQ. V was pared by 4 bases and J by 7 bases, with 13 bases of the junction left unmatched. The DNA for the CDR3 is TGCGCCAGCAGCAAGTCTCCGGCGGGAGCTAACGGGGAGCTGTTTTTT. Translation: CASSKSPAGANGELFF.

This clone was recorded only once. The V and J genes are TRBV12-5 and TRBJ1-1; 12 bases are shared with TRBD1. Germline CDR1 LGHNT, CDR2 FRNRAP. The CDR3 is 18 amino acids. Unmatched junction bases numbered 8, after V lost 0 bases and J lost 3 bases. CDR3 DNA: TGTGCTAGTGGTTTGGTGCTCCCGGGACAGGGGGCTGACACTGAAGCTTTCTTT. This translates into CASGLVLPGQGADTEAFF.

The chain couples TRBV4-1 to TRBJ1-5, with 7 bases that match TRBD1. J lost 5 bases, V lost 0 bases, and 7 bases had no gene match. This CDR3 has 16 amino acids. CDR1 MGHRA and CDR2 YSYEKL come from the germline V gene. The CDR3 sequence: CASSQDGNRGDQPQHF. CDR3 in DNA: TGCGCCAGCAGCCAAGATGGGAACAGGGGTGATCAGCCCCAGCATTTT.

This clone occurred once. This CDR3 reads CASSPGTSGRAGQFF. The CDR3 bases are TGTGCCAGTAGTCCGGGGACTAGCGGGAGGGCCGGACAGTTCTTC. V usage is TRBV19 and J usage is TRBJ2-1, with TRBD2 matching over 16 bases. Germline V gene data show CDR1 as LNHDA and CDR2 as SQIVND (reference sequence). J lost 13 bases, V lost 5 bases, and 8 bases had no gene match. The CDR3 consists of 15 residues.